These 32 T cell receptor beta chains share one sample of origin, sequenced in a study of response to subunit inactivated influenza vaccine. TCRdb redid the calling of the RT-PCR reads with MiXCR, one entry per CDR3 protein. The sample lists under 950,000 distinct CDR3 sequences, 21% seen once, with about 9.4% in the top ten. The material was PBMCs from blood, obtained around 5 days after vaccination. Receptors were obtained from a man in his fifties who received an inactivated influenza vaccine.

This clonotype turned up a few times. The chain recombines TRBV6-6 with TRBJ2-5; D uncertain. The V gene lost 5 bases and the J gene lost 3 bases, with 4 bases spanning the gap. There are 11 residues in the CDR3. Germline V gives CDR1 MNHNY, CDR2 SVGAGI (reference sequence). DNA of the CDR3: TGTGCCAGCAGTCGAAAAGAGACCCAGTACTTC. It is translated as CASSRKETQYF.

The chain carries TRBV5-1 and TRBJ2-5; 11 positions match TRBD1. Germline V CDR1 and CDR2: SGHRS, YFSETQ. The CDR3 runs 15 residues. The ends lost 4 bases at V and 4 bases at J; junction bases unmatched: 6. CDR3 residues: CASSPTGTGGETQYF. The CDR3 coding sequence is TGCGCCAGCAGCCCAACCGGGACAGGGGGAGAGACCCAGTACTTC.

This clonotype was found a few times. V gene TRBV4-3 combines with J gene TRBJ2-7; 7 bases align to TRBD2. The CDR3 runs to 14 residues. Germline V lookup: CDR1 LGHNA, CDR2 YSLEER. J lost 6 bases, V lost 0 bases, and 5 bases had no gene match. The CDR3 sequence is CASSQEGLVGEQYF. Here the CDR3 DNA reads TGCGCCAGCAGCCAAGAAGGACTAGTTGGCGAGCAGTACTTC.

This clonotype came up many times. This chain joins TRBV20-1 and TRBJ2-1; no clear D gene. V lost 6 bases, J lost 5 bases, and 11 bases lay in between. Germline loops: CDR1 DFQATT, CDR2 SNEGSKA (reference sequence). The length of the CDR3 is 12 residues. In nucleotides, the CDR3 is TGCAGTGCCACCCCAAGCGACAATGAGCAGTTCTTC. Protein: CSATPSDNEQFF.

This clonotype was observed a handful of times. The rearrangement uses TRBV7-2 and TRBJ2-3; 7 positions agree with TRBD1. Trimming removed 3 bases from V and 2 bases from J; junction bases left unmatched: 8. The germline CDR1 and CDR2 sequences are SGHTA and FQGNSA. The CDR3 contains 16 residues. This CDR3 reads CASSFLGGITTDTQYF. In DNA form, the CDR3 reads TGTGCCAGCAGCTTTTTAGGGGGCATAACCACAGATACGCAGTATTTT. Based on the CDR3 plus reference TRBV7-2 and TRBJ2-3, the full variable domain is GAGVSQSPSNKVTEKGKDVELRCDPISGHTALYWYRQSLGQGLEFLIYFQGNSAPDKSGLPSDRFSAERTGGSVSTLTIQRTQQEDSAVYLCASSFLGGITTDTQYFGPGTRLTVL.

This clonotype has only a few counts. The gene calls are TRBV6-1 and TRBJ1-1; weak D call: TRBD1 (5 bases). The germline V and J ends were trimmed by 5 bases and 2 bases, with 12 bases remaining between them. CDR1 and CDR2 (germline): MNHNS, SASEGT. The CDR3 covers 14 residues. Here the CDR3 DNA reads TGTGCCAGCAGTACAGGTTCCCCCAACACTGAAGCTTTCTTT. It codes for CASSTGSPNTEAFF.

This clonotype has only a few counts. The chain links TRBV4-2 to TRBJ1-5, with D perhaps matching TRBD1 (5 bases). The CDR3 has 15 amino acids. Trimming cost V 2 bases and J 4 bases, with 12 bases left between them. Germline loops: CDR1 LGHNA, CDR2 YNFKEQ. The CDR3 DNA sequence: TGTGCCAGCAGCCAACTCCAGGGCCCGAATCAGCCCCAGCATTTT. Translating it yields CASSQLQGPNQPQHF.

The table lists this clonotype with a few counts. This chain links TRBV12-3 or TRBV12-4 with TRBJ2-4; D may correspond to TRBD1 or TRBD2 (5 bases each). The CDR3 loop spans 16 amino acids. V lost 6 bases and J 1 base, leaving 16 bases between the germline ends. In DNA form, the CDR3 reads TGTGCCAGCAGGGACGGTGGACGGGACGCCAAAAACATTCAGTACTTC. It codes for CASRDGGRDAKNIQYF.

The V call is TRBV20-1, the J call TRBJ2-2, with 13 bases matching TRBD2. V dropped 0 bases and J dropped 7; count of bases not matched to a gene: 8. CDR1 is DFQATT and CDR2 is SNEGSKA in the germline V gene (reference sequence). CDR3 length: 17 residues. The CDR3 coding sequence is TGCAGTGCTAGAGACCCACTAGCGGGGGGGGTGGACGGGGAGCTGTTTTTT. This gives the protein CSARDPLAGGVDGELFF.

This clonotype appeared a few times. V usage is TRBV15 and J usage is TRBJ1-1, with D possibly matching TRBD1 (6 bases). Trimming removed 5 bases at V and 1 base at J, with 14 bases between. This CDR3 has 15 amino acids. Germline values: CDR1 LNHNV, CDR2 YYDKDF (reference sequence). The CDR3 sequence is CATSPEGEQNTEAFF. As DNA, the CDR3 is TGTGCCACCAGCCCAGAGGGGGAGCAGAACACTGAAGCTTTCTTT.

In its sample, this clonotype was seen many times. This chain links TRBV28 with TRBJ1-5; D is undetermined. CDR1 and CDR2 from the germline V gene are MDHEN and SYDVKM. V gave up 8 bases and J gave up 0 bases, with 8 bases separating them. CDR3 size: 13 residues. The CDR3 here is CASHRDSNQPQHF. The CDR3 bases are TGTGCCAGCCACAGAGATAGCAATCAGCCCCAGCATTTT. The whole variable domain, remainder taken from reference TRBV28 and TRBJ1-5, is DVKVTQSSRYLVKRTGEKVFLECVQDMDHENMFWYRQDPGLGLRLIYFSYDVKMKEKGDIPEGYSVSREKKERFSLILESASTNQTSMYLCASHRDSNQPQHFGDGTRLSIL.

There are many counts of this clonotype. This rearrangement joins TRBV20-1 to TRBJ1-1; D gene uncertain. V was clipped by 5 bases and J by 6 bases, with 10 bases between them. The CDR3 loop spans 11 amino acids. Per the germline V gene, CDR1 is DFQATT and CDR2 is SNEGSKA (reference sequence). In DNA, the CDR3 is TGCAGTGCTCTAGACCACCCTGAAGCTTTCTTT. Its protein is CSALDHPEAFF.

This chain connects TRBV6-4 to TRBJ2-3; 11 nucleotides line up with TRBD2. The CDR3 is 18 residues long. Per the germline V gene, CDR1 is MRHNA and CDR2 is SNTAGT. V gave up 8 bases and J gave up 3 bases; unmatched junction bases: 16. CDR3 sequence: CASGSRDNLAGGTDTQYF. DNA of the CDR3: TGTGCCAGCGGAAGTCGGGACAACCTAGCGGGAGGTACAGATACGCAGTATTTT.

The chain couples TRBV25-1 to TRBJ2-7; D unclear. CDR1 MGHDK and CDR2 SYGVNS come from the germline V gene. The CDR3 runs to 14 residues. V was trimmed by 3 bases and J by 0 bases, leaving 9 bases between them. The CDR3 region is CASSESVPSYEQYF. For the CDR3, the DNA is TGTGCCAGCAGTGAGTCGGTGCCCTCCTACGAGCAGTACTTC.

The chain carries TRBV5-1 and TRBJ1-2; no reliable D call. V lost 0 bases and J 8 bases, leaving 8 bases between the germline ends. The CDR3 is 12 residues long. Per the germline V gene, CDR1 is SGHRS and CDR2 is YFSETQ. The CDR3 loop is CASSLESGGYTF. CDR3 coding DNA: TGCGCCAGCAGCTTGGAAAGTGGAGGCTACACCTTC.

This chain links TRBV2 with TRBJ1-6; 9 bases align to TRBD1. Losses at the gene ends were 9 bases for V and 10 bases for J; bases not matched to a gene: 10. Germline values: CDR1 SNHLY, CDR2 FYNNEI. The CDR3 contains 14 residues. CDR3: CASTRDRVYSPLHF. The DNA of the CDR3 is TGTGCCAGTACCCGGGACAGGGTGTACTCACCCCTCCACTTT.

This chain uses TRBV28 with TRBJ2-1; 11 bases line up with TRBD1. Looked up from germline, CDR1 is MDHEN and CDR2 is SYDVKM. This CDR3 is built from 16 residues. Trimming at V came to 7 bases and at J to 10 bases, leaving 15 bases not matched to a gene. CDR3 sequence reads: CASIPPGTGGFNEQFF. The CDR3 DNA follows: TGTGCCAGCATCCCCCCCGGGACAGGGGGTTTTAACGAGCAGTTCTTC.

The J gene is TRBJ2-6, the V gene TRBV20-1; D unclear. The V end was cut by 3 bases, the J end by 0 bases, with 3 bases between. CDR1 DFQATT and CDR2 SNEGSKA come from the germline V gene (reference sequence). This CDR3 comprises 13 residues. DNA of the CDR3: TGCAGTGCTAGCTTCTCTGGGGCCAACGTCCTGACTTTC. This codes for CSASFSGANVLTF.

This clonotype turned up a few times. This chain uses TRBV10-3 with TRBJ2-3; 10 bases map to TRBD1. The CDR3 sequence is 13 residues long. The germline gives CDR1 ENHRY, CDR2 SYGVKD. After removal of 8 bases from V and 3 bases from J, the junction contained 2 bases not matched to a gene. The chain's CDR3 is CAIGTGATDTQYF. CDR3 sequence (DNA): TGTGCCATCGGGACAGGGGCGACAGATACGCAGTATTTT.

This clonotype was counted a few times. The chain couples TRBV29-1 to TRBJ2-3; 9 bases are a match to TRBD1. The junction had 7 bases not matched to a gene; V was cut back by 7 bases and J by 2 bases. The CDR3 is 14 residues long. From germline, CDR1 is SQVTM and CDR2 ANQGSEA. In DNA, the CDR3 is TGCAGCGCCTCCGGGACAGGGCCCACAGATACGCAGTATTTT. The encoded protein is CSASGTGPTDTQYF.

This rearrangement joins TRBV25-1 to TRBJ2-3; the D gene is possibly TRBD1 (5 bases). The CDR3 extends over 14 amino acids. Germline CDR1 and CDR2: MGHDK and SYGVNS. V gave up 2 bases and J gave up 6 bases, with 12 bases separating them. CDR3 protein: CASSEGGRQDTQYF. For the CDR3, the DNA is TGTGCCAGCAGTGAAGGTGGTAGACAGGATACGCAGTATTTT.

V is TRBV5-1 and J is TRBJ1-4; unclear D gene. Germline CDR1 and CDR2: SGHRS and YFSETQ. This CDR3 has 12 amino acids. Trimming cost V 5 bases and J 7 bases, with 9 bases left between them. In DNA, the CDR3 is TGCGCCAGCAGGGGAGAGGGTGAAAAACTGTTTTTT. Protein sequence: CASRGEGEKLFF.

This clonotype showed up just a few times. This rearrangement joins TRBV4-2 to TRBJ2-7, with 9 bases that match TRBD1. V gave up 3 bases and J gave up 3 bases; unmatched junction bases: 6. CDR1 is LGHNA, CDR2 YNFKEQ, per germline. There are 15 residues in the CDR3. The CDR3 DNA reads TGTGCCAGCAGCCACATACAGGGGGCTGGCTACGAGCAGTACTTC. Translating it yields CASSHIQGAGYEQYF.

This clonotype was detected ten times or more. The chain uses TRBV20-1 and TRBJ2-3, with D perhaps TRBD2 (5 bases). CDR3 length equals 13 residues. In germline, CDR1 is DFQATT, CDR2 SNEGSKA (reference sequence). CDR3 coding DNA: TGCAGCGCCATGTGGGTCGGGGCAGATACGCAGTATTTT. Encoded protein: CSAMWVGADTQYF.

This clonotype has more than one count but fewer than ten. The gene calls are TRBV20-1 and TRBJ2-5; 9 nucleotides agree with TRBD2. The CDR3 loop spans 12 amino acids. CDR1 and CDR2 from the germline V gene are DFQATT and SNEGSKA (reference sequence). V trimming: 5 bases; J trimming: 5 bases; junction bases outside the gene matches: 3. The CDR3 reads CSAPGLAETQYF. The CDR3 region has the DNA TGCAGTGCTCCGGGACTAGCCGAGACCCAGTACTTC.

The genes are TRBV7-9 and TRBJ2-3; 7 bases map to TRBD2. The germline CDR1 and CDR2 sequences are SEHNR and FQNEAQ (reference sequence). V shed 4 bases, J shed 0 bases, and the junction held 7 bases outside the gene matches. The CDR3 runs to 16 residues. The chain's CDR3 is CASSSIWEGSTDTQYF. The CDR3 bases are TGTGCCAGCAGCTCCATATGGGAGGGTAGCACAGATACGCAGTATTTT. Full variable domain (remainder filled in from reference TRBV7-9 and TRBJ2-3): DTGVSQNPRHKITKRGQNVTFRCDPISEHNRLYWYRQTLGQGPEFLTYFQNEAQLEKSRLLSDRFSAERPKGSFSTLEIQRTEQGDSAMYLCASSSIWEGSTDTQYFGPGTRLTVL.

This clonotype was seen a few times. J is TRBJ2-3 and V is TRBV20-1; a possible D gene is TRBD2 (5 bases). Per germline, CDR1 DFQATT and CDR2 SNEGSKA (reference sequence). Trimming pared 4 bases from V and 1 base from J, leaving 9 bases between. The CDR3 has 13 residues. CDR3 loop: CSATPGGTDTQYF. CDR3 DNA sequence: TGCAGTGCTACCCCCGGGGGCACAGATACGCAGTATTTT.

Written as DNA, the CDR3 is TGTGCCAGCAGCTTAACTGGGGCGGGGAGAGGCACAGATACGCAGTATTTT. This sequence encodes CASSLTGAGRGTDTQYF. J is TRBJ2-3 and V is TRBV7-3, with a weak D call TRBD2 (6 bases). The germline V gene has CDR1 SGHTA and CDR2 FQGTGA. With 0 bases removed from V and 1 base from J, the gap between germline ends came to 14 bases. There are 17 residues in the CDR3.

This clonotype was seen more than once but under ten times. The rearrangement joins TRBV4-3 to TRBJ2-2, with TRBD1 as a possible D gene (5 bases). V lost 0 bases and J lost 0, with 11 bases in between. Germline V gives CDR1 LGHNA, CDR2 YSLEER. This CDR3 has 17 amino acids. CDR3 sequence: CASSQEIRAANTGELFF. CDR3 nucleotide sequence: TGCGCCAGCAGCCAAGAGATCAGGGCGGCGAACACCGGGGAGCTGTTTTTT.

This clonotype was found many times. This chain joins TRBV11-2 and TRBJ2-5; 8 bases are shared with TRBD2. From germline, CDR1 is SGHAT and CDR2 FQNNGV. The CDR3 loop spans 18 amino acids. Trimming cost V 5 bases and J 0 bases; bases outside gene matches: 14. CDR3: CASSGVGGRKLYQETQYF. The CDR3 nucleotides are TGTGCCAGCAGCGGAGTGGGCGGGAGGAAGTTGTACCAAGAGACCCAGTACTTC.

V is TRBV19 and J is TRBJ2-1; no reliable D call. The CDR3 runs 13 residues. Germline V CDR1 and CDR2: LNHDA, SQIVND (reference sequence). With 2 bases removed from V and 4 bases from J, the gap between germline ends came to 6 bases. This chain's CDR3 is CASSIIGYNEQFF. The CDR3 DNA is TGTGCCAGTAGTATAATCGGGTACAATGAGCAGTTCTTC. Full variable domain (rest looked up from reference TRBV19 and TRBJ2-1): DGGITQSPKYLFRKEGQNVTLSCEQNLNHDAMYWYRQDPGQGLRLIYYSQIVNDFQKGDIAEGYSVSREKKESFPLTVTSAQKNPTAFYLCASSIIGYNEQFFGPGTRLTVL.

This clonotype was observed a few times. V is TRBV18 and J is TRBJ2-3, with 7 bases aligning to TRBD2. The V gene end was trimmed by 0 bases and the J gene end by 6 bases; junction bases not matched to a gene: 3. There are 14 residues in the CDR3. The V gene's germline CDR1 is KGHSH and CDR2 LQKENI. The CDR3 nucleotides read TGTGCCAGCTCACCACCGGCGGGAGCGGATACGCAGTATTTT. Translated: CASSPPAGADTQYF.